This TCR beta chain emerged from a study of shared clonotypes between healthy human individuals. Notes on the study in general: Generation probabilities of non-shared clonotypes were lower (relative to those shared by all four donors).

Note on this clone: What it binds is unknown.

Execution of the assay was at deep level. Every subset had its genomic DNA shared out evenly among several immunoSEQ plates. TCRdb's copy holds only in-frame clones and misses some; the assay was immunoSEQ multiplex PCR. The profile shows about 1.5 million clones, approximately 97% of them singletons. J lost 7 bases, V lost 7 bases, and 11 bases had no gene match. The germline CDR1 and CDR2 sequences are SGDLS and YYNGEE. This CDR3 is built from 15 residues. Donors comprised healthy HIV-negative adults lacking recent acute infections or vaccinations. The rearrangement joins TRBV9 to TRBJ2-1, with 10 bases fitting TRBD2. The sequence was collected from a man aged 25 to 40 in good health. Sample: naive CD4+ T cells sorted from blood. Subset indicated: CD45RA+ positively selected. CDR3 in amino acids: CASSQAGGRFNEQFF. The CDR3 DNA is TGTGCCAGCTCCCAAGCGGGAGGGAGGTTTAATGAGCAGTTCTTC. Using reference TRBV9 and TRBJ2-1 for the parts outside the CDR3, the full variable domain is DSGVTQTPKHLITATGQRVTLRCSPRSGDLSVYWYQQSLDQGLQFLIQYYNGEERAKGNILERFSAQQFPDLHSELNLSSLELGDSALYFCASSQAGGRFNEQFFGPGTRLTVL.